These 2 T cell receptor beta chains came from one sample sequenced in a study of blood T cells in healthy people across ages (dated by TCRdb to about 2015). Libraries came from 5' RACE. Reads for this sample came from an Illumina HiSeq 2500. A second PCR of 7 to 11 cycles was performed with a sample-barcoded 5' primer and a J-beta primer mix. TCRdb reprocessing: public reads trimmed at Q25 with fastp, clones called with MiXCR, in-frame beta chains kept. Rows are unified per CDR3 protein, each entry keeping the most common DNA and genes. The sample table lists 1.5 million to 2 million distinct CDR3 sequences, about 50% of them with a count of one. The top ten hold approximately 2.1% of the sample. The sequenced sample consisted of blood. The receptors stem from a woman aged 40 to 50 in good health.

The table lists this clonotype with a few counts. This may be a read error, as it is one base from a much larger clone. This chain joins TRBV7-3 and TRBJ2-3; D is perhaps TRBD1 (5 bases). Germline CDR1 SGHTA, CDR2 FQGTGA. Trimming removed 1 base from V and 1 base from J, with 6 bases in between. CDR3 length: 14 amino acids. CDR3 nucleotides: TGTGCCAGCAGCTTAAAAGGGGGCACAGATACGCAGTATTTT. It encodes CASSLKGGTDTQYF.

With regard to this clonotype: A much larger clone sits a single nucleotide away, making a read error possible. The chain links TRBV6-2 or TRBV6-3 to TRBJ2-7; tentatively, D is TRBD1 (6 bases). The CDR3 covers 14 residues. Germline loops: CDR1 MNHEY, CDR2 SVGEGT. The CDR3 here is CVSSPGTSVYEQYF. DNA for the CDR3: TGTGTCAGCAGTCCCGGGACATCGGTCTACGAGCAGTACTTC.